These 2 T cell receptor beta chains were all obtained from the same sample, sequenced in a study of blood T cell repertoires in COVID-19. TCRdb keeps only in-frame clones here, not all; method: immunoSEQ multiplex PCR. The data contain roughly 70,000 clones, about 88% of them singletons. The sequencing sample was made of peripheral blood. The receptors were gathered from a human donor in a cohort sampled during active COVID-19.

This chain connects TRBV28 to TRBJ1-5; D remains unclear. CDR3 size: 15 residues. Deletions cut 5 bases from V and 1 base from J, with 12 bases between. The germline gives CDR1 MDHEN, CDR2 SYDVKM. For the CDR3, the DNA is TGTGCCAGCAGTCCTACGGGAGGGAGCAATCAGCCCCAGCATTTT. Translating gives CASSPTGGSNQPQHF.

CDR3 DNA sequence: TGTGCCATCAGTGAGTTGCCTGGGACAGGGGGTTTCTATGGCTACACCTTC. Translating it yields CAISELPGTGGFYGYTF. The chain has TRBV10-3 and TRBJ1-2, with 11 positions matching TRBD1. V dropped 1 base and J dropped 4; count of bases not matched to a gene: 8. CDR1 is ENHRY and CDR2 is SYGVKD in the germline V gene. This CDR3 contains 17 residues.